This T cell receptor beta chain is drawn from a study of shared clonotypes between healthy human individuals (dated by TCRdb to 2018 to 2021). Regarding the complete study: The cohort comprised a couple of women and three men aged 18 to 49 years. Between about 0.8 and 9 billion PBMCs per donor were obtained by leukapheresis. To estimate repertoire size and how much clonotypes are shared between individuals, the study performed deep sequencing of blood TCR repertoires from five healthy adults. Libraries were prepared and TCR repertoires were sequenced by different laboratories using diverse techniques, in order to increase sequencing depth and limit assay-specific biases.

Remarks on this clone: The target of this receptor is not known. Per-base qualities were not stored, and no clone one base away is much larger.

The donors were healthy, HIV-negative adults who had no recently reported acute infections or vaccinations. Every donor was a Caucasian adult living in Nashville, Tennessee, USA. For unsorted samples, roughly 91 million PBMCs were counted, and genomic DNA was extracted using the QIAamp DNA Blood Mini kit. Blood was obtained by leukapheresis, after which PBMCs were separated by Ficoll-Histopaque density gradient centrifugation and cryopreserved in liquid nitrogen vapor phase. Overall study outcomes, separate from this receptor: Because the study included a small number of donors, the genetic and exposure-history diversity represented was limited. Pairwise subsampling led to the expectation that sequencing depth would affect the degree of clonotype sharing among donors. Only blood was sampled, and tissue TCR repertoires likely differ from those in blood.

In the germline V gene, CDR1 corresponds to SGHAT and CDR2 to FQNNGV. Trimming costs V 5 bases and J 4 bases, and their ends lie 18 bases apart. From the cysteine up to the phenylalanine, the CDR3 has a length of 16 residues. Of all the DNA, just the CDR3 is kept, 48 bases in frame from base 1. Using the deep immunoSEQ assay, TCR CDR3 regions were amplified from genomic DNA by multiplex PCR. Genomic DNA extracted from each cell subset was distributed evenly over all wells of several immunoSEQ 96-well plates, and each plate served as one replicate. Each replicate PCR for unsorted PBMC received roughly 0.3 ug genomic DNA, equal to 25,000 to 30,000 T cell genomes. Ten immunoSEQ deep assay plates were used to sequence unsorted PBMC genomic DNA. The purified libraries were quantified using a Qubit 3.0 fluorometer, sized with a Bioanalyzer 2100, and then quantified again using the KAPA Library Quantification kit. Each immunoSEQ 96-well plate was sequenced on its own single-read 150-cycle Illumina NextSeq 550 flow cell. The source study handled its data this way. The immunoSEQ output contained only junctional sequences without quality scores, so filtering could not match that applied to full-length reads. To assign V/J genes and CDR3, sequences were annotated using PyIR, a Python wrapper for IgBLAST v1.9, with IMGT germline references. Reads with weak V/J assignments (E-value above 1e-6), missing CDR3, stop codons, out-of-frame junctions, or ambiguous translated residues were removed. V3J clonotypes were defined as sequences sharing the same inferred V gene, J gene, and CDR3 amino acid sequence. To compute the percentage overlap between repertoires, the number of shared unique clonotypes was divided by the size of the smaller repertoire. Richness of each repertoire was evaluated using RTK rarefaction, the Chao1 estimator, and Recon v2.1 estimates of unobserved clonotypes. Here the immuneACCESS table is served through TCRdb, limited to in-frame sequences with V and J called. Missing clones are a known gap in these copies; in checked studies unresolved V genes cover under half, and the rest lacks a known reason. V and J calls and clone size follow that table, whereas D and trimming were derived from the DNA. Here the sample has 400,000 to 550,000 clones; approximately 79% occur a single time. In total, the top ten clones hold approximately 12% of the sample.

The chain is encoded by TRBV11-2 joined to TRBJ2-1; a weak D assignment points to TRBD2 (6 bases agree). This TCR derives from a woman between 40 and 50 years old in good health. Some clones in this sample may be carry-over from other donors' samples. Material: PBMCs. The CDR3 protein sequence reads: CASSARRGFGYNEQFF. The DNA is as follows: TGTGCCAGCAGCGCCCGTCGGGGGTTCGGGTACAATGAGCAGTTCTTC.